The 7 T cell receptor beta chains given below trace back to one sample, sequenced in a study of lymphopenia after photon versus proton radiotherapy. This table comes from immunoSEQ multiplex PCR, and its TCRdb copy is limited to in-frame clones, with some not included. The sample carries around 27,000 clones, about 88% recorded once. The material sequenced was peripheral blood, taken from a patient treated with photon-based radiotherapy. The receptor source for this set is a woman between 45 and 65 years old with cholangiocarcinoma.

V is TRBV18 and J is TRBJ1-1, with D perhaps matching TRBD1 (5 bases). Germline CDR1 reads KGHSH; CDR2 reads LQKENI. The CDR3 has 16 amino acids. The V end lost 2 bases, the J end lost 1 base, and 14 bases lay between the germline ends. The CDR3 DNA sequence: TGTGCCAGCTCACCAACGCGGGGCGGTGGGAACACTGAAGCTTTCTTT. This encodes CASSPTRGGGNTEAFF.

The chain recombines TRBV15 with TRBJ2-3; 13 bases agree with TRBD2. This CDR3 region has 19 residues. Germline CDR1 reads LNHNV; CDR2 reads YYDKDF (reference sequence). J was trimmed by 4 bases and V by 0 bases; bases with no gene match: 10. CDR3 nucleotides: TGTGCCACCAGCAGAGATCTTTTGGGGACTAGCGGGGTTGCAGATACGCAGTATTTT. Translation gives CATSRDLLGTSGVADTQYF.

The chain couples TRBV18 to TRBJ2-7; a possible D gene is TRBD1 (6 bases). V shed 2 bases and J shed 5 bases, with 7 bases lying between them. Germline-derived CDR1 and CDR2 are KGHSH and LQKENI. The CDR3 runs 12 residues. In DNA, the CDR3 is TGTGCCAGCTCACCAAACAGGGACGAGCAGTACTTC. It codes for CASSPNRDEQYF.

This chain links TRBV2 with TRBJ1-3; 9 bases line up with TRBD1. With V trimmed by 4 bases and J by 7 bases, 5 bases remained unmatched. There are 14 residues in the CDR3. Per the germline V gene, CDR1 is SNHLY and CDR2 is FYNNEI. Written as DNA, the CDR3 is TGTGCCAGCAGTGTCGACAGGGGGGCCAACACCATATATTTT. Translated: CASSVDRGANTIYF.

V gene TRBV10-2 combines with J gene TRBJ2-7; weak D call: TRBD1 (6 bases). The CDR3 consists of 13 residues. Trimming removed 7 bases at V and 4 bases at J, with 14 bases between. From germline, CDR1 is WSHSY and CDR2 SAAADI. DNA of the CDR3: TGCGCCAGCACCCCGCAGGGGAGTTACGAGCAGTACTTC. Amino acid sequence: CASTPQGSYEQYF.

The rearrangement links TRBV4-3 to TRBJ2-3; 7 bases line up with TRBD2. The ends lost 4 bases at V and 6 bases at J; junction bases unmatched: 7. CDR1 and CDR2 (germline): LGHNA, YSLEER. The CDR3 consists of 14 residues. CDR3 in amino acids: CASSLRLASDTQYF. CDR3 coding DNA: TGCGCCAGCAGCCTTAGACTAGCTTCCGATACGCAGTATTTT.

The chain has TRBV5-5 and TRBJ2-6; 9 nucleotides agree with TRBD1. The CDR3 contains 18 residues. The J segment lost 1 base and the V segment lost 5 bases, leaving 10 bases of the junction unmatched. Germline V gene data show CDR1 as SGHKS and CDR2 as YYEKEE (reference sequence). The CDR3 DNA reads TGTGCCAGCAGACACGTGGACAGGGGAGGATCTGGGGCCAACGTCCTGACTTTC. Translating it yields CASRHVDRGGSGANVLTF. Full variable domain (remainder filled in from reference TRBV5-5 and TRBJ2-6): DAGVTQSPTHLIKTRGQQVTLRCSPISGHKSVSWYQQVLGQGPQFIFQYYEKEERGRGNFPDRFSARQFPNYSSELNVNALLLGDSALYLCASRHVDRGGSGANVLTFGAGSRLTVL.